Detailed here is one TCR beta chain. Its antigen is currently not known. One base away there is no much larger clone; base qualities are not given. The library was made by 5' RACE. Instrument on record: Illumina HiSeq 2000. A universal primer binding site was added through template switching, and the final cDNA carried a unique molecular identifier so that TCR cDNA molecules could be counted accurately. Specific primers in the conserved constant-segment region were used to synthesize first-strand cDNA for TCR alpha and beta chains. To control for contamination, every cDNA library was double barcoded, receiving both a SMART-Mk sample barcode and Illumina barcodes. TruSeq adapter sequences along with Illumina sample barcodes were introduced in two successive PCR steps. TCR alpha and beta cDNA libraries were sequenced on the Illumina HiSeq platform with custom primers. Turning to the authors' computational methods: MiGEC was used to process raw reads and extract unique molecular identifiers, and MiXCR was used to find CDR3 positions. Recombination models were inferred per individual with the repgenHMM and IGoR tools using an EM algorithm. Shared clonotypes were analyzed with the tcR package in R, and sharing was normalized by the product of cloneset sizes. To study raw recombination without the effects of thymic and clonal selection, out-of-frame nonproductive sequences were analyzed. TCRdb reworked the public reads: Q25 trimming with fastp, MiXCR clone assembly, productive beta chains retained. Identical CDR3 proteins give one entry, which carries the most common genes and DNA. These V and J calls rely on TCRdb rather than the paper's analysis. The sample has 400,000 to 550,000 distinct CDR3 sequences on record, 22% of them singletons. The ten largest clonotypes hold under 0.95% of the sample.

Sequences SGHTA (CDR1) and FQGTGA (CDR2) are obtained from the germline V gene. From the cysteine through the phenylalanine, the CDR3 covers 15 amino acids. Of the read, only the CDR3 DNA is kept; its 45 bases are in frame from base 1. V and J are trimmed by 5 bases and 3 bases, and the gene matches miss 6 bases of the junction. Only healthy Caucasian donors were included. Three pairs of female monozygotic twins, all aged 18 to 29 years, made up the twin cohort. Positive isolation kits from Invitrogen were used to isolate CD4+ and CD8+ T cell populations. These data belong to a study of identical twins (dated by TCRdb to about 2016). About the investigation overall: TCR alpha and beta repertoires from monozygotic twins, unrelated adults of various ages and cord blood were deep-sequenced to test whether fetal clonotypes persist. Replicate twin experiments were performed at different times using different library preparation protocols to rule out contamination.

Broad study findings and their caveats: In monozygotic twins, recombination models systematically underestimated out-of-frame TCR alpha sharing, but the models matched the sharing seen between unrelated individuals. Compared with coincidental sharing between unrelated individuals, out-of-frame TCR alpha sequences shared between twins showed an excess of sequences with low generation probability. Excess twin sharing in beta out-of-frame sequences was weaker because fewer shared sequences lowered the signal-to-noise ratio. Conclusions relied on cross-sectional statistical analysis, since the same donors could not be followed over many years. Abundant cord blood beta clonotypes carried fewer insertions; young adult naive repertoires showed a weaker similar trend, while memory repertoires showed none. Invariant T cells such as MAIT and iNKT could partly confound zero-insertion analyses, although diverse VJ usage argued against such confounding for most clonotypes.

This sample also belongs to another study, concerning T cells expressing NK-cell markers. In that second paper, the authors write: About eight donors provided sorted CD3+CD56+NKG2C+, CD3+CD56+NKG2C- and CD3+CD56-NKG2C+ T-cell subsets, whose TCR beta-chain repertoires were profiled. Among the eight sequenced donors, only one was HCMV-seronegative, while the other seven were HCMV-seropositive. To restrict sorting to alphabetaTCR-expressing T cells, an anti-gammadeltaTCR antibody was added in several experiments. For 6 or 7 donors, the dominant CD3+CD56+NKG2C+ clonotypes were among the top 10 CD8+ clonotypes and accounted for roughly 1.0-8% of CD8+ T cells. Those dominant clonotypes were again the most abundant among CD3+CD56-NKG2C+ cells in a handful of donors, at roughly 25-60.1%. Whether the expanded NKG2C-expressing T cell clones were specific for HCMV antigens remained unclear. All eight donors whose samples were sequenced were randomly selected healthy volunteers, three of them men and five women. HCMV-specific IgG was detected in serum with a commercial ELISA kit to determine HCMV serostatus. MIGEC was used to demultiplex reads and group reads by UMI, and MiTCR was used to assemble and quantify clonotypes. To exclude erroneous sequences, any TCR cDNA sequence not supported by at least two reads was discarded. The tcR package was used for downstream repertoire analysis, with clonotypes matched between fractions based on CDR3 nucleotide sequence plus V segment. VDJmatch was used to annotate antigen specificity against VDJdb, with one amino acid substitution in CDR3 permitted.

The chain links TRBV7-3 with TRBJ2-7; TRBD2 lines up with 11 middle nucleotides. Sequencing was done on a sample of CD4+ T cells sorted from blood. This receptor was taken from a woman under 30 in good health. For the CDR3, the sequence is CASSVGTSGHYEQYF. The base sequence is TGTGCCAGCAGCGTCGGGACTAGCGGACACTACGAGCAGTACTTC. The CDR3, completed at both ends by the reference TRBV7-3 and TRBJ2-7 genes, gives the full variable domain GAGVSQTPSNKVTEKGKYVELRCDPISGHTALYWYRQSLGQGPEFLIYFQGTGAADDSGLPNDRFFAVRPEGSVSTLKIQRTERGDSAVYLCASSVGTSGHYEQYFGPGTRLTVT.